This TCR beta chain was found in a study of beta chain features in type 1 diabetes. Broader study findings: Moderate but significant shortening of TCRB CDR3s was recorded in all four CD4+ subsets from Type 1 diabetes patients.

Germline V gene sequence: CDR1 SGHRS, CDR2 YFSETQ. CDR3 length equals 19 residues. The V segment lost 0 bases and the J segment 7 bases; nucleotides outside the gene matches: 17. The authors reverse transcribed all of the isolated RNA, so sequencing captured expressed TCRB transcripts. Sequencing was performed with immunoSEQ multiplex PCR; in TCRdb, only in-frame clones are kept and a portion is missing. Seen here are 630,000 or so clones, around 15% observed once, and the top ten hold approximately 0.043%. This clone appeared a few times. The antigen is undetermined. The material sequenced was naive CD4+ T cells from blood. The chain is built from TRBV5-1 and TRBJ2-1; TRBD2 aligns across 9 bases. This sequence originates from a man younger than 30 with type 1 diabetes. The CDR3 reads CASSLVPTDRSSGSNEQFF. As DNA, the CDR3 is TGCGCCAGCAGCTTGGTCCCTACGGACAGGAGTAGCGGGAGTAATGAGCAGTTCTTC.